This entry lists 32 T cell receptor beta chains sequenced from one sample in a study of T-cell reconstitution after alpha-beta-depleted transplantation in children. Unique molecular identifiers were used in preparing the TCRbeta library. In TCRdb, the PCR reads were re-called with MiXCR into one record per CDR3 protein. The repertoire consists of hundreds of thousands of distinct CDR3 sequences, with 8% to 11% occurring once and the leading ten covering 2%. Sequences were derived from PBMCs, sampled before TCRalphabeta/CD19-depleted stem cell transplant. The receptors originated from a child under 10 years old with inherited bone marrow failure, due to receive a stem cell transplant.

Points on this clonotype: A much larger clone lies one base from this, so it may be a read error. This chain connects TRBV12-3 or TRBV12-4 to TRBJ1-5; weak D call: TRBD1 (6 bases). The CDR3 runs 15 residues. Trimming took 6 bases from V and 2 from J, leaving 14 bases between them. For the CDR3, the DNA is TGTGCCAGCAGCGACAGGCCGGTGTGCAATCAGCCCCAGCATTTT. This codes for CASSDRPVCNQPQHF.

This chain uses TRBV5-6 with TRBJ2-1; possibly TRBD2 for D (7 bases). V was cut by 3 bases and J by 3 bases, with 16 bases left in between. In germline, CDR1 is SGHDT, CDR2 YYEEEE. CDR3 size: 16 residues. The CDR3 sequence is CASSCLDSGDYNEQFF. The CDR3 DNA reads as TGTGCCAGCAGCTGCCTGGACAGCGGGGACTACAATGAGCAGTTCTTC.

As to this clonotype: A single base separates this from a much larger clone, so it may be a read error. The chain recombines TRBV20-1 with TRBJ2-5; D might be TRBD2 (5 bases). V dropped 2 bases and J dropped 5 bases, with 12 bases sitting between them. The CDR3 contains 13 residues. Germline V CDR1 and CDR2: DFQATT, SNEGSKA (reference sequence). The CDR3 spells CSARFGERETQYF. CDR3 bases: TGCAGTGCTAGATTCGGGGAGAGGGAGACCCAGTACTTC.

This clonotype was seen many times. The J gene is TRBJ2-1, the V gene TRBV5-5; perhaps TRBD2 as D (5 bases). Trimming took 2 bases from V and 9 from J, leaving 6 bases between them. The CDR3 has 11 amino acids. Germline V gene lookup returns CDR1 SGHKS and CDR2 YYEKEE (reference sequence). In DNA, the CDR3 is TGTGCCAGCAGCTTTGAGGGTGAGCAGTTCTTC. Residues: CASSFEGEQFF.

This clonotype was counted at least ten times. This chain connects TRBV28 to TRBJ2-3; the D is unclear. This CDR3 has 13 residues. Per the germline V gene, CDR1 is MDHEN and CDR2 is SYDVKM. V lost 7 bases and J 1 base, leaving 9 bases between the germline ends. The CDR3 loop reads CASNEAGTDTQYF. CDR3 DNA: TGTGCCAGCAACGAGGCTGGCACAGATACGCAGTATTTT.

Note on this clonotype: This could be a read error, since a much larger clone is one nucleotide away. V and J are TRBV27 and TRBJ2-7; perhaps TRBD1 as D (6 bases). This CDR3 has 15 residues. Germline values: CDR1 MNHEY, CDR2 SMNVEV (reference sequence). The CDR3: CASSSAGTLPYEQNF. CDR3 sequence (DNA): TGTGCCAGCAGTTCCGCCGGGACACTCCCCTACGAGCAGAACTTC.

V is TRBV13 and J is TRBJ2-3, with D possibly being TRBD1 or TRBD2 (6 bases each). Trimming removed 5 bases at V and 15 bases at J, with 18 bases between. Germline V gene sequence: CDR1 PRHDT, CDR2 FYEKMQ (reference sequence). CDR3 length: 12 amino acids. The CDR3 is CASSTPRGESYF. The CDR3 coding sequence is TGTGCCAGCAGCACGCCGAGGGGGGAGAGTTATTTT.

This clonotype showed up many times. This chain links TRBV20-1 with TRBJ2-1; D is possibly TRBD1 or TRBD2 (5 bases each). CDR1 is DFQATT and CDR2 is SNEGSKA in the germline V gene (reference sequence). The V end lost 6 bases, the J end lost 6 bases, and 9 bases lay between the germline ends. The CDR3 has 11 amino acids. CDR3: CSARERNEQFF. For the CDR3, the DNA is TGCAGTGCCAGGGAGCGCAATGAGCAGTTCTTC.

This clonotype was counted at least ten times. The chain joins TRBV20-1 to TRBJ1-5; 9 nucleotides line up with TRBD1. The CDR3 consists of 15 residues. Per the germline V gene, CDR1 is DFQATT and CDR2 is SNEGSKA (reference sequence). The V and J ends lost 6 bases and 0 bases, in that order; junction bases with no gene match: 6. For the CDR3, the DNA is TGCAGTGCACTACAGGGGGCTTTTAGCAATCAGCCCCAGCATTTT. Its translation: CSALQGAFSNQPQHF.

This chain uses TRBV30 with TRBJ2-5, with D possibly matching TRBD1 (6 bases). Trimming took off 4 bases at V and 5 bases at J, with 20 bases between the two ends. Germline V CDR1 and CDR2: GTSNPN, SVGIG (reference sequence). The length of the CDR3 is 15 residues. This CDR3 is CAWNAVWGLRETQYF. CDR3 sequence (DNA): TGTGCCTGGAATGCGGTCTGGGGGCTCCGGGAGACCCAGTACTTC.

The sample holds many counts of this clonotype. The chain recombines TRBV7-2 with TRBJ2-7; D unresolved. Germline CDR1 is SGHTA and CDR2 is FQGNSA. Deletions cut 3 bases from V and 0 bases from J, with 9 bases between. The CDR3 has 14 amino acids. CDR3 DNA sequence: TGTGCCAGCAGCTTGCACAGAAGCTCCTACGAGCAGTACTTC. It encodes CASSLHRSSYEQYF.

CDR3: CASSYGGGFYNEQFF. CDR3 bases: TGTGCCAGCAGTTACGGCGGGGGCTTCTACAATGAGCAGTTCTTC. V gene TRBV6-2 or TRBV6-3 combines with J gene TRBJ2-1; D is perhaps TRBD2 (7 bases). CDR1 is MNHEY, CDR2 SVGEGT, per germline. This CDR3 region has 15 residues. Trimming left V 2 bases short and J 3 bases short, with 11 bases between.

This clonotype was picked up many times. The chain combines TRBV21-1 with TRBJ2-1; the tabulated D call, TRBD1, remains unverified against the DNA. TRBV21-1 is deemed a pseudogene. This CDR3 spans 20 amino acids. The CDR3 here is CASSKVFLGPDTESYNEQFF. The DNA for the CDR3 is TGTGCCAGCAGCAAAGTATTTTTGGGGCCGGACACGGAATCCTACAATGAGCAGTTCTTC.

In this sample, this clonotype turned up many times. This sequence joins TRBV28 and TRBJ2-5; D call uncertain. The length of the CDR3 is 14 residues. Trimming cost V 2 bases and J 5 bases, with 12 bases left between them. Germline CDR1 reads MDHEN; CDR2 reads SYDVKM. The CDR3 sequence is CASSLPAAGETQYF. The CDR3 DNA is TGTGCCAGCAGTTTACCGGCGGCCGGGGAGACCCAGTACTTC.

This clonotype was detected many times. V and J are TRBV5-1 and TRBJ2-1; 13 positions agree with TRBD2. This CDR3 comprises 16 residues. The V segment lost 3 bases and the J segment 4 bases; nucleotides outside the gene matches: 4. Germline CDR1 and CDR2: SGHRS and YFSETQ. The CDR3 DNA reads TGCGCCAGCAGCTGGGGACTAGCGGGACCGTACAATGAGCAGTTCTTC. Encoded protein: CASSWGLAGPYNEQFF.

This clonotype was observed at least ten times. V is TRBV20-1 and J is TRBJ1-1; D ambiguous. V was clipped by 0 bases and J by 6 bases, with 11 bases between them. Germline CDR1 and CDR2: DFQATT and SNEGSKA (reference sequence). This CDR3 contains 13 residues. The chain's CDR3 is CSARDHRRAEAFF. In nucleotides, the CDR3 is TGCAGTGCTAGAGATCACCGTCGGGCTGAAGCTTTCTTT.

This clonotype has ten or more counts. The J gene is TRBJ2-1, the V gene TRBV12-3 or TRBV12-4; D remains unclear. This CDR3 region has 11 residues. V lost 3 bases to trimming and J lost 7 bases, with 4 bases between them. The CDR3 DNA reads as TGTGCCAGCAGTTTCGATAATGAGCAGTTCTTC. It translates to CASSFDNEQFF.

The sample holds many counts of this clonotype. This sequence joins TRBV29-1 and TRBJ2-1; D possibly uses TRBD1 or TRBD2 (5 bases each). Germline CDR1 is SQVTM and CDR2 is ANQGSEA. The V end was cut by 7 bases, the J end by 9 bases, with 22 bases between. The CDR3 is 14 residues long. The CDR3 DNA reads TGCAGCGGGGAGCGTGGCAGGGCCCAGAGTGAGCAGTTCTTC. Its protein product is CSGERGRAQSEQFF.

A word on this clonotype: A much larger clone lies a single base off, so this may be a read error. CDR3: CSATKGAPRYDQYF. CDR3 coding DNA: TGCAGTGCTACTAAGGGGGCCCCTCGCTACGACCAGTACTTC. The chain combines TRBV20-1 with TRBJ2-7; 7 positions agree with TRBD1. Germline V lookup: CDR1 DFQATT, CDR2 SNEGSKA (reference sequence). This CDR3 has 14 residues.

This clonotype was picked up a small number of times. V and J are TRBV18 and TRBJ2-1; D is undetermined. Trimming took off 2 bases at V and 0 bases at J, with 8 bases between the two ends. CDR1 and CDR2 (germline): KGHSH, LQKENI. The CDR3 has 15 amino acids. DNA for the CDR3: TGTGCCAGCTCACCATCGGAAGCCTCCTACAATGAGCAGTTCTTC. As protein: CASSPSEASYNEQFF.

This clonotype occurred many times. This sequence joins TRBV7-2 and TRBJ1-1, with TRBD1 matching 8 bases. Germline-derived CDR1 and CDR2 are SGHTA and FQGNSA. The CDR3 length is 14 residues. V was pared by 4 bases and J by 1 base, with 2 bases of the junction left unmatched. The CDR3 bases are TGTGCCAGCAGCTCGGACAGGGCGAACACTGAAGCTTTCTTT. Its translation: CASSSDRANTEAFF.

In its sample, this clonotype was seen many times. The rearrangement links TRBV5-8 to TRBJ2-1; D unresolved. The CDR3 is made up of 13 amino acids. The germline gives CDR1 SGHTS, CDR2 YDEGEE. The germline V and J ends were trimmed by 0 bases and 6 bases, with 7 bases remaining between them. CDR3 protein: CASSLEEVNEQFF. The CDR3 coding sequence is TGTGCCAGCAGCTTGGAAGAAGTCAATGAGCAGTTCTTC.

The table lists this clonotype with many counts. V gene TRBV13 combines with J gene TRBJ2-1; 11 bases line up with TRBD2. This CDR3 spans 18 amino acids. V was pared by 5 bases and J by 0 bases, with 9 bases of the junction left unmatched. From germline, CDR1 is PRHDT and CDR2 FYEKMQ (reference sequence). CDR3 nucleotide sequence: TGTGCCAGCAGCCCCGAAGGACTAGCGGGTAGCTCCTACAATGAGCAGTTCTTC. It is translated as CASSPEGLAGSSYNEQFF.

This clonotype has a count of ten or more. The chain carries TRBV7-8 and TRBJ2-4; no reliable D call. CDR1 is SGHVS, CDR2 FQNEAQ, per germline. Deletions cut 2 bases from V and 0 bases from J, with 17 bases between. The CDR3 runs to 18 residues. The DNA of the CDR3 is TGTGCCAGCAGCTTATATACAGAAACCGCGGTAGCCAAAAACATTCAGTACTTC. Residues: CASSLYTETAVAKNIQYF.

This clonotype was picked up many times. This chain links TRBV5-1 with TRBJ2-6; TRBD1 matches 7 bases. Germline loops: CDR1 SGHRS, CDR2 YFSETQ. The CDR3 is made up of 17 amino acids. The V segment lost 0 bases and the J segment 5 bases; nucleotides outside the gene matches: 8. The CDR3 here is CASSLAQGEFWANVLTF. The DNA of the CDR3 is TGCGCCAGCAGCTTGGCTCAGGGGGAATTCTGGGCCAACGTCCTGACTTTC.

This clonotype was observed many times. This rearrangement joins TRBV5-1 to TRBJ1-3, with TRBD1 matching over 8 bases. V dropped 5 bases and J dropped 8; count of bases not matched to a gene: 9. Germline CDR1 SGHRS, CDR2 YFSETQ. The CDR3 has 14 residues. CDR3 sequence: CASRLTGDLDTIYF. The CDR3 DNA reads TGCGCCAGCAGGCTGACAGGGGATCTTGACACCATATATTTT.

The table lists this clonotype with a few counts. The gene calls are TRBV7-6 and TRBJ1-5; D might be TRBD1 (6 bases). CDR1 is SGHVS, CDR2 FNYEAQ, per germline. V lost 3 bases and J 7 bases, leaving 10 bases between the germline ends. The CDR3 contains 13 residues. CDR3 DNA sequence: TGTGCCAGCAGCTTGGGGGCCTGGCAGCCCCAGCATTTT. Its protein product is CASSLGAWQPQHF.

This clonotype has at least ten counts. The genes are TRBV30 and TRBJ2-2; possibly TRBD2 for D (5 bases). Trimming shortened V by 3 bases and J by 1 base, and 6 bases separated the two germline ends. Germline CDR1 reads GTSNPN; CDR2 reads SVGIG (reference sequence). This CDR3 spans 13 amino acids. CDR3 residues: CAWSAGNTGELFF. DNA for the CDR3: TGTGCCTGGAGCGCGGGGAACACCGGGGAGCTGTTTTTT. Filled out from reference TRBV30 and TRBJ2-2, the complete variable domain reads SQTIHQWPATLVQPVGSPLSLECTVEGTSNPNLYWYRQAAGRGLQLLFYSVGIGQISSEVPQNLSASRPQDRQFILSSKKLLLSDSGFYLCAWSAGNTGELFFGEGSRLTVL.

The genes are TRBV12-3 or TRBV12-4 and TRBJ2-7, with D tentatively TRBD1 (6 bases). This CDR3 has 13 amino acids. The V end lost 5 bases, the J end lost 3 bases, and 11 bases lay between the germline ends. The CDR3, as DNA: TGTGCCAGCAGTCCGACAGGACTCTACGAGCAGTACTTC. This encodes CASSPTGLYEQYF.

This clonotype was observed many times. The chain carries TRBV7-2 and TRBJ2-5; the match to TRBD2 covers 8 bases. The V segment lost 6 bases and the J segment 4 bases; nucleotides outside the gene matches: 10. Germline loops: CDR1 SGHTA, CDR2 FQGNSA. This CDR3 comprises 15 residues. The CDR3 bases are TGTGCCAGCAGTCTAATGGGACTAGAGGGAGAGACCCAGTACTTC. Translation gives CASSLMGLEGETQYF.

With respect to this clonotype: The germline gene is not matched at one end of the junction; a read error may be the cause. V and J are TRBV5-6 and TRBJ1-1; D possibly corresponds to TRBD1 (6 bases). Germline CDR1 SGHDT, CDR2 YYEEEE. The CDR3 is made up of 15 amino acids. The CDR3 protein is CASSSKRQADTEAYF. CDR3 sequence (DNA): TGTGCCAGCAGCTCGAAGCGACAGGCCGACACTGAAGCTTACTTT.

The chain uses TRBV29-1 and TRBJ2-3, with D perhaps matching TRBD2 (5 bases). This CDR3 is 13 amino acids long. With 3 bases removed from V and 4 bases from J, the gap between germline ends came to 11 bases. CDR1 and CDR2 from the germline V gene are SQVTM and ANQGSEA. CDR3: CSVDGMRADTQYF. DNA for the CDR3: TGCAGCGTTGATGGTATGAGGGCAGATACGCAGTATTTT.